Only a few counts were recorded for the clone carrying this T cell receptor beta chain. Antigen specificity is unknown. These data originate in a study of naive and memory T cell subsets. Study-wide findings and caveats: The power law exponent of TCR abundance differed between naive and memory cells. Gini index rose across naive, CM, EM and EMRA in CD4 and CD8.

CD4+ T cell IFNgamma after overnight CMV lysate exposure gave donor CMV status. From germline, CDR1 is MNHEY and CDR2 SVGAGI. The CDR3 length is 15 residues. The germline V and J ends were trimmed by 6 bases and 3 bases, with 15 bases remaining between them. The beta constant-region primer was an equimolar mix of two oligonucleotides covering TRBC1 and TRBC2. Four rounds of PCR amplified the ligated cDNA using nested alpha and beta constant-region primers plus SP2. One entry per CDR3 protein results from TCRdb running MiXCR on the UMI-ligation and nested PCR reads. The table records just over 80,000 distinct CDR3 sequences, about 10% of them present only once.

The chain has TRBV6-5 and TRBJ1-5; possibly TRBD1 for D (5 bases). The sample consisted of naive CD8+ T cells from blood. This clonotype was sampled from a human donor in good health. This chain's CDR3 is CASSPWSGLNQPQHF. CDR3 DNA sequence: TGTGCCAGCAGCCCCTGGTCGGGGCTCAATCAGCCCCAGCATTTT.